The entry below describes one T cell receptor (beta chain). This entry belongs to a study of cytomegalovirus exposure and HLA in healthy donors. This CDR3 spans 15 amino acids. Germline CDR1 reads ENHRY; CDR2 reads SYGVKD. Trimming removed 4 bases at V and 3 bases at J, with 13 bases between. The PCR had 60 Vbeta and 13 Jbeta primers. Method: immunoSEQ multiplex PCR; TCRdb's copy keeps in-frame clones and lacks some. The table records roughly 100,000 clones, 60% to 85% of them present only once. The chain links TRBV10-3 to TRBJ2-1, with D possibly being TRBD2 (6 bases). This receptor was identified in a male donor in good health and CMV-seronegative. Sequencing was carried out using PBMCs. CDR3 in DNA: TGTGCCATCAGTGGGGCCTCGGGACTCTACAATGAGCAGTTCTTC. Amino acids: CAISGASGLYNEQFF.